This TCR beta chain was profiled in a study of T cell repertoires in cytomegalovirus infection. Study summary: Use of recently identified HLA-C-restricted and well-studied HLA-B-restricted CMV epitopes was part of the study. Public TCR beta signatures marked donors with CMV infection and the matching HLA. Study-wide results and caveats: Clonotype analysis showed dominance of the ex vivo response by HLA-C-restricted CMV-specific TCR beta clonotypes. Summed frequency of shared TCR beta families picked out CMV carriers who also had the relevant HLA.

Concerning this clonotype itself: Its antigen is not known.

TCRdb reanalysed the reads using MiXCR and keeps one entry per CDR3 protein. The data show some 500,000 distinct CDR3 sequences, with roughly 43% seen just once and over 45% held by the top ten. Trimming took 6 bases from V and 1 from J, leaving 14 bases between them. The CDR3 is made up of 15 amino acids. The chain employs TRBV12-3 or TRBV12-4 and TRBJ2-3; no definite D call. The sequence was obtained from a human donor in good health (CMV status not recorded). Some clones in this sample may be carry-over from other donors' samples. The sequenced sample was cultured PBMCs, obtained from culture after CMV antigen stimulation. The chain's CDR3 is CASSPWTDGTDTQYF. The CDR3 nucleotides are TGTGCCAGCAGCCCCTGGACCGACGGCACAGATACGCAGTATTTT.